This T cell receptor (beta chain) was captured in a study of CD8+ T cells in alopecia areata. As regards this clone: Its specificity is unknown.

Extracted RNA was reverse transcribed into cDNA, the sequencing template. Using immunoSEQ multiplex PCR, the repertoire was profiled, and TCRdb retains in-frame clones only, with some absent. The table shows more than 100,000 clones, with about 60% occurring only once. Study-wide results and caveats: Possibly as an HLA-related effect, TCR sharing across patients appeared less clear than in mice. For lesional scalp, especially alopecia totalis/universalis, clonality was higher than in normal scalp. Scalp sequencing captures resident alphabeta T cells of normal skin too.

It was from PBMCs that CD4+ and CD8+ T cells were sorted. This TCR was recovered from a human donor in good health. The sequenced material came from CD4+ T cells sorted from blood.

The CDR3 DNA sequence: TGTGCCAGCAGCTTGCCAGGGGCCAACTCCGAGACCCAGTACTTC. Protein: CASSLPGANSETQYF. This rearrangement joins TRBV5-4 to TRBJ2-5; TRBD1 might be the D (6 bases). The CDR3 is 15 amino acids. Germline CDR1 and CDR2: SGHNT and YYREEE (reference sequence). Trimming removed 1 base from V and 5 bases from J, with 15 bases in between. Complete variable domain (other parts from reference TRBV5-4 and TRBJ2-5): ETGVTQSPTHLIKTRGQQVTLRCSSQSGHNTVSWYQQALGQGPQFIFQYYREEENGRGNFPPRFSGLQFPNYSSELNVNALELDDSALYLCASSLPGANSETQYFGPGTRLLVL.